This passage covers 29 T cell receptor beta chains from one sample sequenced in a study of blood T cell repertoires in COVID-19. The assay was immunoSEQ multiplex PCR, and TCRdb's table has in-frame clones only and misses some. The profile shows some 270,000 clones, 89% of them singletons. The source material was peripheral blood. The receptors derive from a woman in her thirties or forties who had recovered from COVID-19.

The CDR3 sequence: CASSQDPSGLAGETQYF. DNA for the CDR3: TGTGCCAGCAGCCAAGATCCATCGGGACTAGCGGGGGAGACCCAGTACTTC. The chain links TRBV3-1 (or the pseudogene TRBV3-2) to TRBJ2-5; TRBD2 aligns across 13 bases. This CDR3 spans 17 amino acids. V shed 0 bases and J 5 bases; nucleotides not matched to a gene: 6. The germline V gene has CDR1 LGHDT and CDR2 YNNKEL (reference sequence).

This chain uses TRBV9 with TRBJ2-5; D is unresolved. Germline CDR1 is SGDLS and CDR2 is YYNGEE. The CDR3 length is 14 residues. V was trimmed by 0 bases and J by 0 bases, leaving 6 bases between them. In nucleotides, the CDR3 is TGTGCCAGCAGCGTAGGAGCAAACCAAGAGACCCAGTACTTC. Protein sequence: CASSVGANQETQYF.

DNA of the CDR3: TGTGCCAGCAGTTTACAGGGGGTAGGCGATACGCAGTATTTT. It specifies CASSLQGVGDTQYF. This chain uses TRBV25-1 with TRBJ2-3, with 8 bases identical to TRBD1. CDR1 is MGHDK and CDR2 is SYGVNS in the germline V gene. The CDR3 runs 14 residues. J gave up 6 bases and V 5 bases, and 7 bases lay outside the gene matches.

This clone was counted only a few times. V gene TRBV7-8 combines with J gene TRBJ1-1; D gene ambiguous. V gave up 2 bases and J gave up 5 bases, with 15 bases separating them. Germline V gene data show CDR1 as SGHVS and CDR2 as FQNEAQ. The CDR3 runs 15 residues. The CDR3 DNA is TGTGCCAGCAGCTTAATGGCAGGCGGGCCAACTGAAGCTTTCTTT. Its translation: CASSLMAGGPTEAFF. The whole variable domain, filled in from reference TRBV7-8 and TRBJ1-1, reads GAGVSQSPRYKVAKRGQDVALRCDPISGHVSLFWYQQALGQGPEFLTYFQNEAQLDKSGLPSDRFFAERPEGSVSTLKIQRTQQEDSAVYLCASSLMAGGPTEAFFGQGTRLTVV.

This rearrangement joins TRBV6-1 to TRBJ2-2; tentative D call: TRBD2 (6 bases). CDR1 is MNHNS and CDR2 is SASEGT in the germline V gene. V shed 2 bases and J shed 1 base, with 8 bases lying between them. The CDR3 extends over 15 amino acids. CDR3 bases: TGTGCCAGCAGTGAATTCGGGGGGAACACCGGGGAGCTGTTTTTT. Amino acids: CASSEFGGNTGELFF.

This clone was found a few times. The chain joins TRBV7-2 to TRBJ1-3, with 11 positions matching TRBD1. Germline assignment: CDR1 SGHTA and CDR2 FQGNSA. The CDR3 sequence is 14 residues long. Trimming took 1 base from V and 7 from J; bases not matched to a gene: 0. This CDR3 reads CASSLGDRGNTIYF. The CDR3 region has the DNA TGTGCCAGCAGCTTAGGGGACAGGGGGAACACCATATATTTT.

The CDR3 protein is CASSEGNRGVYGYTF. The DNA of the CDR3 is TGTGCCAGCAGTGAAGGGAACAGGGGAGTCTATGGCTACACCTTC. The chain uses TRBV25-1 and TRBJ1-2, with 7 bases fitting TRBD1. CDR1 and CDR2 from the germline V gene are MGHDK and SYGVNS. J was trimmed by 4 bases and V by 2 bases; bases with no gene match: 7. The CDR3 is 15 amino acids.

The chain links TRBV6-1 to TRBJ1-5; D is possibly TRBD1 (6 bases). Trimming removed 2 bases from V and 1 base from J, with 9 bases in between. CDR1 and CDR2 from the germline V gene are MNHNS and SASEGT. The CDR3 runs to 15 residues. The CDR3 sequence is CASSEFRGSNQPQHF. The CDR3 DNA reads as TGTGCCAGCAGTGAATTCAGGGGAAGCAATCAGCCCCAGCATTTT.

As DNA, the CDR3 is TGTGCCAGCAGTACTCTAAGGACAGGAACTTATGGCTACACCTTC. Residues: CASSTLRTGTYGYTF. This chain uses TRBV6-5 with TRBJ1-2, with 7 nucleotides matching TRBD1. Per the germline V gene, CDR1 is MNHEY and CDR2 is SVGAGI. CDR3 size: 15 residues. V lost 5 bases and J lost 5; bases outside the gene matches: 11.

This clone was detected once. The rearrangement joins TRBV9 to TRBJ1-2; D not certain. The CDR3 has 12 amino acids. Trimming took 4 bases from V and 5 from J, leaving 9 bases between them. Germline V CDR1 and CDR2: SGDLS, YYNGEE. The CDR3 bases are TGTGCCAGCAGCCCAATGGCATATGGCTACACCTTC. Protein sequence: CASSPMAYGYTF. Drawing the rest from reference TRBV9 and TRBJ1-2, the complete variable domain is DSGVTQTPKHLITATGQRVTLRCSPRSGDLSVYWYQQSLDQGLQFLIQYYNGEERAKGNILERFSAQQFPDLHSELNLSSLELGDSALYFCASSPMAYGYTFGSGTRLTVV.

The gene calls are TRBV7-2 and TRBJ2-5; 15 positions agree with TRBD2. J gave up 4 bases and V 6 bases, and 3 bases lay outside the gene matches. The CDR3 runs 15 residues. Germline V gives CDR1 SGHTA, CDR2 FQGNSA. CDR3 in DNA: TGTGCCAGCAGAAAGGGACTAGCGGGAGGAGAGACCCAGTACTTC. Protein sequence: CASRKGLAGGETQYF.

The V gene is TRBV6-1, the J gene TRBJ1-5; D perhaps matches TRBD1 (6 bases). V gave up 4 bases and J gave up 9 bases, with 31 bases separating them. The CDR3 length is 19 residues. CDR1 and CDR2 from the germline V gene are MNHNS and SASEGT. The CDR3: CASSARVGRGPPSGMPQHF. The CDR3 DNA reads as TGTGCCAGCAGTGCCAGAGTGGGGCGGGGGCCCCCATCCGGGATGCCCCAGCATTTT.

Only one count was recorded for this clone. V and J are TRBV12-5 and TRBJ2-7; D not resolved. The CDR3 is 15 amino acids. V dropped 0 bases and J dropped 2 bases, with 11 bases sitting between them. Germline CDR1 LGHNT, CDR2 FRNRAP. The CDR3 protein is CASGLVIGRTYEQYF. CDR3 nucleotides: TGTGCTAGTGGTTTGGTGATTGGTAGAACCTACGAGCAGTACTTC. The variable domain in full, with the rest retrieved from reference TRBV12-5 and TRBJ2-7, is DARVTQTPRHKVTEMGQEVTMRCQPILGHNTVFWYRQTMMQGLELLAYFRNRAPLDDSGMPKDRFSAEMPDATLATLKIQPSEPRDSAVYFCASGLVIGRTYEQYFGPGTRLTVT.

The V gene is TRBV7-9, the J gene TRBJ1-1, with 9 positions matching TRBD1. V shed 2 bases and J 4 bases; nucleotides not matched to a gene: 8. Germline CDR1 reads SEHNR; CDR2 reads FQNEAQ (reference sequence). The CDR3 is 16 amino acids. The CDR3 region has the DNA TGTGCCAGCAGCTTACCGCTCGGGACAGGGTCCACTGAAGCTTTCTTT. Protein product: CASSLPLGTGSTEAFF.

The rearrangement uses TRBV2 and TRBJ2-1, with a tentative D call TRBD2 (5 bases). V was clipped by 6 bases and J by 9 bases, with 6 bases between them. The CDR3 covers 10 residues. Germline CDR1 is SNHLY and CDR2 is FYNNEI. Written as DNA, the CDR3 is TGTGCCAGCAGGGACTTTGAGCAGTTCTTC. Protein product: CASRDFEQFF.

This chain joins TRBV5-4 and TRBJ2-3; D remains unclear. The CDR3 loop spans 12 amino acids. Trimming cost V 4 bases and J 6 bases, with 9 bases left between them. Germline CDR1 is SGHNT and CDR2 is YYREEE (reference sequence). As DNA, the CDR3 is TGTGCCAGCAGCCTAGGATCTGATACGCAGTATTTT. Amino acid sequence: CASSLGSDTQYF.

The V gene is TRBV30, the J gene TRBJ1-4, with TRBD1 identical over 9 bases. The CDR3 totals 15 residues. Germline V gene lookup returns CDR1 GTSNPN and CDR2 SVGIG (reference sequence). Trimming removed 8 bases from V and 8 bases from J; junction bases left unmatched: 15. As DNA, the CDR3 is TGTGCCCTTCAAGTTTCCGGGACAGGGCGCGAAAAACTGTTTTTT. Translation gives CALQVSGTGREKLFF.

This sequence joins TRBV19 and TRBJ1-4; the D is unclear. This CDR3 spans 16 amino acids. Germline-derived CDR1 and CDR2 are LNHDA and SQIVND (reference sequence). V was shortened by 3 bases and J by 0 bases, with 11 bases between the two germline ends. The CDR3 here is CASSMSPLATNEKLFF. The CDR3 nucleotides are TGTGCCAGTAGTATGAGCCCACTAGCAACTAATGAAAAACTGTTTTTT. The whole variable domain, remainder taken from reference TRBV19 and TRBJ1-4, is DGGITQSPKYLFRKEGQNVTLSCEQNLNHDAMYWYRQDPGQGLRLIYYSQIVNDFQKGDIAEGYSVSREKKESFPLTVTSAQKNPTAFYLCASSMSPLATNEKLFFGSGTQLSVL.

V and J are TRBV28 and TRBJ2-2; D is undetermined. V was pared by 6 bases and J by 4 bases, with 15 bases between. CDR3 length equals 15 residues. The V gene's germline CDR1 is MDHEN and CDR2 SYDVKM. The CDR3, as DNA: TGTGCCAGCAGCCCCACACTTCGCGGCACCGGGGAGCTGTTTTTT. It specifies CASSPTLRGTGELFF.

The chain employs TRBV19 and TRBJ1-6; 9 bases agree with TRBD1. CDR1 is LNHDA and CDR2 is SQIVND in the germline V gene (reference sequence). CDR3 length: 14 residues. V lost 6 bases and J lost 8; bases outside the gene matches: 5. The CDR3 loop reads CASRGTGTHSPLHF. The CDR3 DNA reads as TGTGCCAGTAGGGGGACAGGGACCCATTCACCCCTCCACTTT.

The chain carries TRBV10-3 and TRBJ1-4; a possible D gene is TRBD1 (5 bases). V lost 5 bases, J lost 3 bases, and 10 bases lay in between. This CDR3 region has 14 residues. CDR1 is ENHRY and CDR2 is SYGVKD in the germline V gene. The CDR3 sequence: CAISQGLANEKLFF. CDR3 nucleotides: TGTGCCATCAGTCAGGGTCTAGCTAATGAAAAACTGTTTTTT.

V gene TRBV19 combines with J gene TRBJ2-7; 12 bases agree with TRBD2. Germline lookup yields CDR1 LNHDA and CDR2 SQIVND (reference sequence). CDR3 length: 17 amino acids. V shed 6 bases, J shed 3 bases, and the junction held 12 bases outside the gene matches. In DNA, the CDR3 is TGTGCCAGTAGCCGGACTAGCGGGGTTATCGGTGTCTACGAGCAGTACTTC. This sequence encodes CASSRTSGVIGVYEQYF.

This clone came up once. The chain has TRBV10-3 and TRBJ1-4; 10 nucleotides match TRBD1. Germline V gives CDR1 ENHRY, CDR2 SYGVKD. With 5 bases clipped from V and 8 bases from J, the junction kept 5 bases outside the gene matches. The CDR3 contains 14 residues. The chain's CDR3 is CAISPGQGREKLFF. As DNA, the CDR3 is TGTGCCATCAGTCCGGGACAGGGGCGGGAAAAACTGTTTTTT.

The chain is built from TRBV11-2 and TRBJ2-1; 9 bases fit TRBD2. The V gene end was trimmed by 1 base and the J gene end by 8 bases; junction bases not matched to a gene: 18. From germline, CDR1 is SGHAT and CDR2 FQNNGV. The CDR3 extends over 19 amino acids. CDR3 protein: CASSLVVAGVPALPHEQFF. The DNA of the CDR3 is TGTGCCAGCAGCTTAGTTGTAGCGGGGGTCCCGGCACTTCCCCATGAGCAGTTCTTC.

The gene calls are TRBV25-1 and TRBJ2-2; 9 positions match TRBD2. V lost 1 base, J lost 1 base, and 4 bases stayed unmatched. Germline assignment: CDR1 MGHDK and CDR2 SYGVNS. This CDR3 is 17 amino acids long. CDR3 amino acids: CASSEWEAGGNTGELFF. DNA of the CDR3: TGTGCCAGCAGTGAATGGGAAGCGGGGGGGAACACCGGGGAGCTGTTTTTT.

This clone has a single count. V and J are TRBV5-1 and TRBJ2-7; D unresolved. Germline V gene lookup returns CDR1 SGHRS and CDR2 YFSETQ. CDR3 length equals 15 residues. V shed 4 bases and J shed 3 bases, with 17 bases lying between them. DNA for the CDR3: TGCGCCAGCAGCCACGACCCGGGTCTCAACTACGAGCAGTACTTC. Translating gives CASSHDPGLNYEQYF.

The chain couples TRBV13 to TRBJ1-3; D gene uncertain. The V end was cut by 2 bases, the J end by 7 bases, with 3 bases between. Germline CDR1 PRHDT, CDR2 FYEKMQ (reference sequence). The CDR3 runs 11 residues. The CDR3 sequence is CASSLLNTIYF. In DNA, the CDR3 is TGTGCCAGCAGCTTACTGAACACCATATATTTT.

The V gene is TRBV28, the J gene TRBJ2-7; the D gene is possibly TRBD1 (6 bases). V shed 8 bases and J shed 4 bases, with 18 bases lying between them. CDR3 length equals 14 residues. Germline CDR1 and CDR2: MDHEN and SYDVKM. The CDR3 loop reads CASLGTPFFYEQYF. As DNA, the CDR3 is TGTGCCAGCCTCGGGACACCGTTTTTTTACGAGCAGTACTTC.

The sample holds a few counts of this clone. The chain links TRBV4-1 to TRBJ1-5; TRBD1 matches at 7 bases. The CDR3 runs to 15 residues. CDR1 is MGHRA and CDR2 is YSYEKL in the germline V gene. V shed 5 bases and J 2 bases; nucleotides not matched to a gene: 6. In DNA form, the CDR3 reads TGCGCCAGCAGCGGGGCCACAGGGGGCAATCAGCCCCAGCATTTT. Encoded protein: CASSGATGGNQPQHF.